This T cell receptor (beta chain) originates from a study of T-cell memory formation after mild COVID-19. Across the whole study: Largely, the TCR clusters proved donor specific.

Study findings and constraints: Clones contracting day 15 to 85 were balanced CD4/CD8; later expanders leaned CD4+. Day 37-peaking second-wave clones had unconfirmed SARS-CoV-2 specificity.

Constant-segment primers and 5'RACE yielded cDNA libraries for TCR alpha and TCR beta, each carrying sample barcodes and UMIs. In TCRdb, the 5' RACE reads were re-called with MiXCR into one record per CDR3 protein. The table includes some 320,000 distinct CDR3 sequences, roughly an eighth detected once. V shed 7 bases and J shed 2 bases, with 15 bases lying between them. CDR3 length equals 14 residues. Germline V CDR1 and CDR2: MNHNY, SVGAGI (reference sequence). This clonotype was recorded a few times. Its target is not known. The origin of this receptor is a man aged 18 to 29 who had mild COVID-19 (a few samples of this study predate the infection). Cell type and time point are not known. The sample comprised PBMCs or a T cell subset sorted from them (not recorded which). The chain recombines TRBV6-6 with TRBJ2-7; D is undetermined. In DNA, the CDR3 is TGTGCCAGCACACCCTACGGGCAGACCTACGAGCAGTACTTC. Its translation: CASTPYGQTYEQYF.